This TCR beta chain was obtained from a study of T cell repertoires in cytomegalovirus infection. Turning to the study itself: Recently identified HLA-C-restricted CMV epitopes were used, and well-studied HLA-B-restricted CMV epitopes were used as well. It can be stated that public TCR beta signatures indicated CMV infection as well as a matching HLA type.

Germline V gene data show CDR1 as MGHRA and CDR2 as YSYEKL. CDR3 length: 16 amino acids. Deletions cut 4 bases from V and 0 bases from J, with 12 bases between. Study results and caveats: Ex vivo, HLA-C-restricted CMV-specific TCR beta clonotypes prevailed over the rest of the response. There were carriers of CMV plus the relevant HLA, and cumulative public TCR beta family frequency identified them.

In regard to this clonotype: What it recognizes is unknown.

TCRdb recomputed calls from the reads with MiXCR, one row per CDR3 protein. The sample records roughly 920,000 distinct CDR3 sequences, roughly a third being singletons. The TCR originated in a human donor in good health (CMV status not recorded). Some clones in this sample may be carry-over from other donors' samples. The rearrangement links TRBV4-1 to TRBJ1-4, with D maybe TRBD1 (5 bases). The source material was cultured CD8+ T cells from PBMCs, sampled from culture after CMV antigen stimulation. CDR3 residues: CASSLPGGATNEKLFF. CDR3 sequence (DNA): TGCGCCAGCAGCCTCCCCGGGGGGGCAACTAATGAAAAACTGTTTTTT.